The T cell receptor beta chain described here comes from a study of shared clonotypes between healthy human individuals. The study, taken as a whole, reports: Sampling covered blood only; tissue repertoires likely differ.

The study separated CD4+ cells into CD45RA+ naive and CD45RA-negative memory subsets. With respect to this clone: The target antigen is unknown.

In the authors' methods: ImmunoSEQ supplied junction-only sequences lacking quality scores, so filtering was different. Using immunoSEQ multiplex PCR, the repertoire was profiled, and TCRdb retains in-frame clones only, with some absent. For V, J and clone size, that table is used; D and trimming come from the DNA. Among approximately 1,500,000 clones listed, roughly 96% were seen once. Sequenced input: naive CD4+ T cells sorted from blood. Subset: CD45RA+ positively selected. This clonotype was obtained from a man under 40 in good health.

The chain's CDR3 is CASSFQQVGTEAFF. CDR3 sequence (DNA): TGTGCCAGCAGCTTTCAGCAAGTGGGCACTGAAGCTTTCTTT. This chain joins TRBV7-9 and TRBJ1-1; D not resolved. Germline CDR1 and CDR2: SEHNR and FQNEAQ (reference sequence). Trimming stripped 3 bases from V and 4 bases from J, with 12 bases between. The CDR3 runs 14 residues.